This is a list of T cell receptor beta chains from one sample in a study of regulatory T cells in long-lasting Graves disease. One entry per CDR3 protein, called by TCRdb with MiXCR from the multiplex PCR reads. The sample shows under 800,000 distinct CDR3 sequences, under 20% of them seen only once. These data are also associated with another study on T cells in Graves' hyperthyroidism and ophthalmopathy.

The specimen comprised peripheral blood mononuclear cells (PBMCs), sampled at new diagnosis, from a patient treated with antithyroid drugs. These receptors came from a woman between 25 and 40 years old with Graves disease. Both conserved end residues are part of each CDR3. D genes are given only for firm matches. Clone size is given for some rows only: seen once, a few or many times, or a class if the clone is expanded.

d_call | j_call | v_call | clone_size | cdr3_aa | cdr3_nt
TRBD1 | TRBJ2-3 | TRBV2 | many | CASSEGGRGTTDTQYF | TGTGCCAGCAGTGAAGGGGGCAGGGGGACCACAGATACGCAGTATTTT
TRBD1 | TRBJ2-7 | TRBV7-9 | - | CASSPGTGAFSYF | TGTGCCAGCAGCCCCGGGACAGGGGCCTTCTCATACTTC
- | TRBJ2-1 | TRBV6-2/TRBV6-3 | - | CASSWVSNEQFF | TGTGCCAGCAGCTGGGTTTCCAATGAGCAGTTCTTC
- | TRBJ1-1 | TRBV20-1 | many | CSARSQTNTEAFF | TGCAGTGCTAGATCACAGACGAACACTGAAGCTTTCTTT
- | TRBJ1-5 | TRBV5-1 | - | CASSLDVSNQPQHF | TGCGCCAGCAGCTTGGACGTTTCCAATCAGCCCCAGCATTTT
- | TRBJ1-6 | TRBV12-3/TRBV12-4 | many | CASREATYSPLHF | TGTGCCAGCAGGGAGGCTACGTATTCACCCCTCCACTTT
- | TRBJ1-1 | TRBV18 | - | CASSRNKGNTEAFF | TGTGCCAGCTCACGGAATAAGGGGAACACTGAAGCTTTCTTT
- | TRBJ2-3 | TRBV3-1 | - | CATSKRGPDTQYF | TGTGCCACCTCGAAAAGGGGACCGGATACGCAGTATTTT
- | TRBJ2-1 | TRBV7-2 | - | CASSLDGADEQFF | TGTGCCAGCAGCTTAGACGGGGCAGATGAGCAGTTCTTC
- | TRBJ2-1 | TRBV4-1 | - | CASSFLASYNEQFF | TGCGCCAGCAGCTTTCTAGCCTCCTACAATGAGCAGTTCTTC
- | TRBJ2-6 | TRBV3-1 | few | CASSHQGSGANVLTF | TGTGCCAGCAGCCATCAGGGCTCTGGGGCCAACGTCCTGACTTTC
- | TRBJ2-3 | TRBV28 | many | CASSSPHADTQYF | TGTGCCAGCAGTTCTCCCCATGCAGATACGCAGTATTTT
- | TRBJ2-1 | TRBV25-1 | few | CASIILRETHREQFF | TGTGCCAGCATTATTTTGAGAGAAACTCACCGAGAGCAGTTCTTC
- | TRBJ1-5 | TRBV28 | many | CASSPRDGNQPQHF | TGTGCCAGCAGCCCAAGGGACGGCAATCAGCCCCAGCATTTT
TRBD1 | TRBJ2-4 | TRBV7-9 | few | CASSLGGQAVLVQYF | TGTGCCAGCAGCTTAGGGGGACAGGCGGTTTTGGTTCAGTACTTC
TRBD2 | TRBJ2-3 | TRBV7-2 | - | CASSHVQRGTDTQYF | TGCGCCAGCAGCCATGTCCAGCGGGGTACAGATACGCAGTATTTT
- | TRBJ2-1 | TRBV7-3 | few | CASSSVVVSYNEQFF | TGTGCCAGCAGCTCCGTGGTTGTCTCCTACAATGAGCAGTTCTTC
- | TRBJ1-6 | TRBV9 | - | CASSVGGSGSPLHF | TGTGCCAGCAGCGTAGGGGGATCGGGTTCACCCCTCCACTTT
- | TRBJ2-7 | TRBV20-1 | few | CSARNQYEQYF | TGCAGTGCCCGCAACCAGTACGAGCAGTACTTC
TRBD1 | TRBJ2-6 | TRBV6-5 | few | CASSYSSLQGKLQANVLTF | TGTGCCAGCAGTTACTCCAGTCTACAGGGGAAATTACAGGCCAACGTCCTGACTTTC
- | TRBJ1-2 | TRBV7-9 | once | CASGLFAGTDGYTF | TGTGCCAGCGGCTTATTCGCAGGGACGGATGGCTACACCTTC
- | TRBJ2-7 | TRBV19 | few | CASGLGGRSYEQYF | TGTGCCAGTGGATTAGGGGGACGGTCCTACGAGCAGTACTTC
- | TRBJ1-5 | TRBV7-2 | - | CASSLGGQGRSNQPQHF | TGTGCCAGCAGCTTAGGCGGGCAGGGCAGGAGCAATCAGCCCCAGCATTTT
TRBD2 | TRBJ2-3 | TRBV27 | - | CASSKTRFRLLAGDTDTQYF | TGTGCCAGCAGCAAAACCCGGTTCCGGCTTCTAGCGGGAGACACAGATACGCAGTATTTT
- | TRBJ1-5 | TRBV18 | - | CASSPQGHQPQHF | TGTGCCAGCTCACCCCAGGGACATCAGCCCCAGCATTTT
TRBD1 | TRBJ1-2 | TRBV28 | many | CASRIWGQGYGYTF | TGTGCCAGCAGGATATGGGGACAGGGCTATGGCTACACCTTC
TRBD1 | TRBJ1-1 | TRBV12-3/TRBV12-4 | many | CASRLRGSNTEAFF | TGTGCCAGCAGGCTCAGGGGGTCGAACACTGAAGCTTTCTTT
TRBD1 | TRBJ1-3 | TRBV12-3/TRBV12-4 | - | CASSAGTGVGGNTIYF | TGTGCCAGCAGCGCCGGGACAGGGGTGGGTGGAAACACCATATATTTT
- | TRBJ2-2 | TRBV28 | few | CASRAGQPGELFF | TGTGCCAGCAGGGCGGGACAGCCCGGGGAGCTGTTTTTT
- | TRBJ2-7 | TRBV20-1 | few | CSAGPRPYEQYF | TGCAGTGCCGGACCCCGACCCTACGAGCAGTACTTC
- | TRBJ2-3 | TRBV28 | few | CASVGGTDTQYF | TGTGCCAGCGTAGGGGGCACAGATACGCAGTATTTT
- | TRBJ2-7 | TRBV2 | many | CASSGEQLEQYF | TGTGCCAGCAGTGGGGAACAGCTCGAGCAGTACTTC
- | TRBJ2-1 | TRBV7-8 | many | CASSLIGALAAGNEQFF | TGTGCCAGCAGCCTGATCGGCGCCCTCGCGGCCGGCAATGAGCAGTTCTTC
TRBD1 | TRBJ2-1 | TRBV28 | many | CASSTDRASSYNEQFF | TGTGCCAGCAGCACCGACAGGGCCAGCTCCTACAATGAGCAGTTCTTC
- | TRBJ1-4 | TRBV9 | - | CASSVGPGQEKLFF | TGTGCCAGCAGCGTAGGGCCGGGGCAGGAAAAACTGTTTTTT
- | TRBJ2-1 | TRBV29-1 | few | CSAKRAPPHNEQFF | TGCAGCGCGAAGCGCGCGCCTCCCCACAATGAGCAGTTCTTC
TRBD1 | TRBJ1-1 | TRBV5-1 | many | CASSHRGSEAFF | TGCGCCAGCAGCCACAGGGGATCCGAAGCTTTCTTT
TRBD1 | TRBJ1-5 | TRBV20-1 | few | CSARQGVGQPQHF | TGCAGTGCTAGACAGGGGGTTGGCCAGCCCCAGCATTTT
- | TRBJ2-2 | TRBV11-2 | few | CASSFEGSLSRWTGELFF | TGTGCCAGCAGCTTCGAAGGTTCTCTGTCCAGGTGGACCGGGGAGCTGTTTTTT
- | TRBJ2-5 | TRBV12-3/TRBV12-4 | many | CASNPAGQIQETQYF | TGTGCCAGCAACCCCGCGGGACAGATTCAAGAGACCCAGTACTTC
- | TRBJ2-3 | TRBV6-2/TRBV6-3 | - | CASRKSAGGTDTQYF | TGTGCCAGCCGAAAGTCTGCAGGGGGCACAGATACGCAGTATTTT
- | TRBJ1-3 | TRBV9 | - | CASSHVPEGNTIYF | TGTGCCAGCAGCCACGTTCCGGAAGGAAACACCATATATTTT
- | TRBJ2-4 | TRBV11-2 | many | CASSARQTSYNIQYF | TGTGCCAGCAGCGCCCGACAGACCTCATATAACATTCAGTACTTC
TRBD2 | TRBJ2-1 | TRBV6-1 | few | CASRTSGRGGIYNEQFF | TGTGCCAGCCGGACTAGCGGGAGGGGGGGAATCTACAATGAGCAGTTCTTC
- | TRBJ1-5 | TRBV20-1 | many | CSAHSSSNQPQHF | TGCAGTGCTCACAGCAGTAGCAATCAGCCCCAGCATTTT
- | TRBJ1-2 | TRBV6-2/TRBV6-3 | - | CASSGDTGNYGYTF | TGTGCCAGCAGTGGAGACACAGGGAACTATGGCTACACCTTC
- | TRBJ2-5 | TRBV27 | many | CASSLYGWETQYF | TGTGCCAGCTCTCTATATGGTTGGGAGACCCAGTACTTC
TRBD2 | TRBJ2-1 | TRBV12-3/TRBV12-4 | many | CASSKTGGGYYNEQFF | TGTGCCAGCAGTAAGACCGGGGGAGGGTACTACAATGAGCAGTTCTTC
TRBD2 | TRBJ2-7 | TRBV2 | many | CASKVAGGSYEQYF | TGTGCCAGCAAGGTAGCGGGAGGCTCCTACGAGCAGTACTTC
TRBD1 | TRBJ1-4 | TRBV2 | many | CASSQGASEKLFF | TGTGCCAGTTCACAGGGGGCTAGTGAAAAACTGTTTTTT
- | TRBJ2-1 | TRBV29-1 | few | CSVGGGQFF | TGCAGCGTTGGGGGAGGACAGTTCTTC
- | TRBJ1-1 | TRBV6-1 | many | CASSNRGANTEAFF | TGTGCCAGCAGTAACCGCGGGGCGAACACTGAAGCTTTCTTT
- | TRBJ2-1 | TRBV7-9 | - | CASSLAGVREQFF | TGTGCCAGCAGCTTAGCGGGAGTAAGGGAGCAGTTCTTC
TRBD2 | TRBJ2-7 | TRBV11-1 | - | CASSLGTSGSLEQYF | TGTGCCAGCAGCTTAGGAACTAGCGGGAGCCTCGAGCAGTACTTC
- | TRBJ1-4 | TRBV6-1 | few | CASSQVQGDEKLFF | TGTGCCAGCAGTCAGGTCCAGGGTGATGAAAAACTGTTTTTT
TRBD1 | TRBJ2-5 | TRBV11-1 | - | CASSQATGGGETQYF | TGTGCCAGCAGCCAAGCGACAGGGGGCGGAGAGACCCAGTACTTC
- | TRBJ2-2 | TRBV9 | - | CASSVEATGELFF | TGTGCCAGCAGCGTAGAGGCCACCGGGGAGCTGTTTTTT
- | TRBJ1-4 | TRBV30 | few | CAWRQVPTNEKLFF | TGTGCCTGGAGACAGGTTCCAACTAATGAAAAACTGTTTTTT
- | TRBJ1-1 | TRBV15 | - | CATSRAGRNTEAFF | TGTGCCACCAGCAGAGCAGGGAGGAACACTGAAGCTTTCTTT